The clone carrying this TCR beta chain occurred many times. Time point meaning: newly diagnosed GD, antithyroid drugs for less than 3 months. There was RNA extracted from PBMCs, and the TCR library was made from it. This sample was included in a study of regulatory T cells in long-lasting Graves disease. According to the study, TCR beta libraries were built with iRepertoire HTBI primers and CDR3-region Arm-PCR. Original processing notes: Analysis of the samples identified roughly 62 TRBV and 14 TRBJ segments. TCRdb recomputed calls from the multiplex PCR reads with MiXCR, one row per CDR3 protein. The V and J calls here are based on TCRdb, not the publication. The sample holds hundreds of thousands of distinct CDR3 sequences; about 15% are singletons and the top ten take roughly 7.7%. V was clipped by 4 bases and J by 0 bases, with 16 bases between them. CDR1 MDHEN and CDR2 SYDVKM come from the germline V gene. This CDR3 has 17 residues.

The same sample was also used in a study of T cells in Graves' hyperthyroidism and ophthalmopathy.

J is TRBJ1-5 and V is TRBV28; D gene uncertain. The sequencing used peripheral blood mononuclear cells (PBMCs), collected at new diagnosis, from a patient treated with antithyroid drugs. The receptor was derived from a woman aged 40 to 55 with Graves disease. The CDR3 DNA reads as TGTGCCAGCAGTTCCTCAGGAATTAAGTATAGCAATCAGCCCCAGCATTTT. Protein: CASSSSGIKYSNQPQHF. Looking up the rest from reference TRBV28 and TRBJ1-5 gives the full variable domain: DVKVTQSSRYLVKRTGEKVFLECVQDMDHENMFWYRQDPGLGLRLIYFSYDVKMKEKGDIPEGYSVSREKKERFSLILESASTNQTSMYLCASSSSGIKYSNQPQHFGDGTRLSIL.